The present entry profiles one T cell receptor beta chain with its context. A multiplex PCR was run with 60 Vbeta primers and 13 Jbeta primers. Source study methods: In a later analysis, roughly 11 million of tens of millions of unique beta chains occurred in at least two donors. Some clones are missing from TCRdb's copy, which holds only in-frame ones; the method was immunoSEQ multiplex PCR. V, J and clone size are those of that table, while D and trimming were read from the DNA. The top ten hold about 12% of the sample, which has about 150,000 clones, around three quarters seen once. These data are taken from a study of cytomegalovirus exposure and HLA in healthy donors. The donors, nominally healthy at sampling, likely had unrecorded immune exposures. Unmatched junction bases numbered 8, after V lost 6 bases and J lost 5 bases. CDR1 is MGHRA and CDR2 is YSYEKL in the germline V gene. CDR3 length equals 15 residues.

This TCR derives from a middle-aged man in good health and CMV-seropositive. The chain combines TRBV4-1 with TRBJ2-1; 9 bases align to TRBD2. Source material: PBMCs. This chain's CDR3 is CASRQSLAGNNEQFF. CDR3 bases: TGCGCCAGCAGGCAAAGCCTAGCGGGGAACAATGAGCAGTTCTTC.